This T cell receptor beta chain emerged from a study of blood T cell repertoires in COVID-19. Turning to the study itself: COVID-19 samples from acute and convalescent phases originated in the United States, Italy and Spain.

Worth noting for this clone: One junction end does not reproduce the germline sequence, and a read error may be involved.

The CDR3 is 14 amino acids. Germline-derived CDR1 and CDR2 are SSHAT and FNYEAQ (reference sequence). The method was immunoSEQ multiplex PCR; TCRdb's version includes in-frame clones alone and lacks a portion of them. The profile shows more than 300,000 clones, around 90% of them singletons. The chain is built from TRBV7-7 and TRBJ2-5; D is possibly TRBD1 (6 bases). This sequence was found in a woman aged 40 to 55 with COVID-19, enrolled during active disease. The sample was peripheral blood. The CDR3 loop is CASSLVSGAETQYF. The CDR3 bases are TGTGCTAGCAGCTTAGTATCAGGGGCAGAGACCCAGTACTTC.